The sequence of this T cell receptor beta chain was determined in a study of OX40 agonist ivuxolimab in advanced cancers. Study-level information: From 23 to 79 years was the age range, with a mean of around 54 years, and about 83% were male.

Germline V gives CDR1 KGHSH, CDR2 LQKENI. V was pared by 6 bases and J by 2 bases, with 12 bases of the junction left unmatched. CDR3 length: 16 residues. Profiled with immunoSEQ multiplex PCR; TCRdb holds only in-frame clones, not every one. The sample consists of about 71,000 clones, 84% of them appearing once. The chain combines TRBV18 with TRBJ2-7; 8 nucleotides align to TRBD2. The TCR comes from an adult with an advanced solid tumor such as melanoma, head and neck, liver or kidney cancer. The specimen was CD4+ or CD8+ T cells sorted from blood, collected in a trial of the OX40 agonist ivuxolimab. The CDR3, as DNA: TGTGCCAGCTCGCCAAGCGCGGGGGGAAGGACCTACGAGCAGTACTTC. The encoded protein is CASSPSAGGRTYEQYF.